Sequencing of this T cell receptor (beta chain) was carried out in a study of OX40 agonist ivuxolimab in advanced cancers. Study-wide context: In three patients, partial responses were observed, one with hepatocellular carcinoma and two with cutaneous melanoma.

This table comes from immunoSEQ multiplex PCR, and its TCRdb copy is limited to in-frame clones, with some not included. This table has 48,000 or so clones, about 88% appearing once. V trimming: 0 bases; J trimming: 2 bases; junction bases outside the gene matches: 9. Germline V lookup: CDR1 SGHNT, CDR2 YYREEE (reference sequence). The CDR3 is made up of 19 amino acids. Autoimmune disease history or systemic immunosuppression barred patients. The source is an adult with an advanced solid tumor such as melanoma, head and neck, liver or kidney cancer. V is TRBV5-4 and J is TRBJ2-3; TRBD2 agrees at 13 bases. Sequences were derived from CD4+ or CD8+ T cells sorted from blood, sampled in a trial of the OX40 agonist ivuxolimab. This chain's CDR3 is CASSLELAGGQGDTDTQYF. The CDR3 DNA sequence: TGTGCCAGCAGCTTGGAACTAGCGGGGGGGCAGGGGGACACAGATACGCAGTATTTT.